This section outlines one T cell receptor beta chain sequence together with its context. Its specificity is not known. The PCR contained 60 Vbeta and 13 Jbeta primers. In the source study's methods: Some 10 million of the about 80 million unique TCR beta chains counted in a later analysis were shared. Sequenced by immunoSEQ multiplex PCR; TCRdb stores in-frame clones only, minus some. V and J calls and clone size are as listed in that table; D and trimming were resolved from the DNA. The table has approximately 120,000 clones, 60% to 85% seen once. The sample comes from a study of cytomegalovirus exposure and HLA in healthy donors. Study-wide results and limits: Researchers reportedly found TCR beta sequences accurately predicted most subjects' HLA-A and HLA-B alleles. TRBV6-2, TRBV6-3 and other indistinguishable V segments were excluded. Several top significant clusters appeared, in a later analysis, to be linked to common viral pathogens.

After removal of 5 bases from V and 1 base from J, the junction contained 2 bases not matched to a gene. This CDR3 region has 14 residues. The V gene's germline CDR1 is SNHLY and CDR2 FYNNEI. The rearrangement uses TRBV2 and TRBJ1-5; TRBD1 matches 7 bases. This TCR came from a man younger than 45 in good health and CMV-seronegative. The sequencing sample was made of PBMCs. CDR3 bases: TGTGCCAGCAGTAGGACAGGAAGCAATCAGCCCCAGCATTTT. The encoded protein is CASSRTGSNQPQHF.